The 8 T cell receptor beta chains reported below all come from one sample, sequenced in a study of cytomegalovirus exposure and HLA in healthy donors. Assay: immunoSEQ multiplex PCR; the TCRdb copy retains only in-frame clones and omits some. The data hold roughly 60,000 clones, with about 91% observed a single time. Specimen: PBMCs. All receptors come from a woman younger than 30 in good health and CMV-seronegative.

V is TRBV7-9 and J is TRBJ1-1; D not resolved. Trimming left V 5 bases short and J 4 bases short, with 14 bases between. CDR1 is SEHNR, CDR2 FQNEAQ, per germline (reference sequence). The CDR3 spans 14 residues. CDR3 protein: CASSPGFGSTEAFF. The CDR3 nucleotides read TGTGCCAGCAGCCCCGGGTTTGGCAGCACTGAAGCTTTCTTT.

The rearrangement joins TRBV6-5 to TRBJ1-5; D is undetermined. The CDR3 sequence is 11 residues long. Germline CDR1 and CDR2: MNHEY and SVGAGI. The V end was cut by 8 bases, the J end by 2 bases, with 4 bases between. The CDR3 coding sequence is TGTGCCAGCGGGCGCAATCAGCCCCAGCATTTT. This encodes CASGRNQPQHF.

The chain couples TRBV14 to TRBJ1-2, with D unclear. In germline, CDR1 is SGHDN, CDR2 FVKESK. The CDR3 spans 13 residues. Trimming removed 5 bases at V and 8 bases at J, with 15 bases between. The CDR3 nucleotides are TGTGCCAGCAGCTACACCCATGCCAACGGCTACACCTTC. Translating it yields CASSYTHANGYTF.

The J gene is TRBJ1-2, the V gene TRBV9; D ambiguous. Trimming pared 7 bases from V and 7 bases from J, leaving 17 bases between. CDR3 length: 13 amino acids. Germline CDR1 reads SGDLS; CDR2 reads YYNGEE. In DNA, the CDR3 is TGTGCCAGCGCTAGTGGAGTCGTCGCTGGCTACACCTTC. This translates into CASASGVVAGYTF.

J is TRBJ1-1 and V is TRBV27; the D gene is possibly TRBD1 (6 bases). Germline CDR1 MNHEY, CDR2 SMNVEV (reference sequence). V was shortened by 2 bases and J by 7 bases, with 11 bases between the two germline ends. CDR3 length: 13 residues. For the CDR3, the DNA is TGTGCCAGCAGTTTACGTTGGACAGATGAAGCTTTCTTT. This codes for CASSLRWTDEAFF.

The rearrangement links TRBV7-2 to TRBJ1-6; 11 bases map to TRBD1. V lost 8 bases to trimming and J lost 5 bases; unmatched junction nucleotides: 8. Germline loops: CDR1 SGHTA, CDR2 FQGNSA. The length of the CDR3 is 16 residues. CDR3 DNA: TGTGCCAGCCGCTACCGGGACAGGGGGGATAATTCACCCCTCCACTTT. Protein sequence: CASRYRDRGDNSPLHF.

The table lists this clone with a few counts. This chain connects TRBV11-2 to TRBJ2-2, with 7 bases that match TRBD1. Germline assignment: CDR1 SGHAT and CDR2 FQNNGV. V trimming: 6 bases; J trimming: 6 bases; junction bases outside the gene matches: 4. The CDR3 is 13 amino acids. The CDR3 protein is CASRQGGPGELFF. In DNA, the CDR3 is TGTGCCAGCAGACAAGGGGGCCCCGGGGAGCTGTTTTTT.

V usage is TRBV6-1 and J usage is TRBJ1-5; D might be TRBD1 (5 bases). Germline CDR1 reads MNHNS; CDR2 reads SASEGT. The CDR3 runs to 13 residues. V was pared by 4 bases and J by 4 bases, with 8 bases between. CDR3 sequence reads: CASSGQPNQPQHF. The CDR3 coding sequence is TGTGCCAGCAGTGGACAGCCAAATCAGCCCCAGCATTTT.